This passage covers 26 T cell receptor beta chains from one sample sequenced in a study of shared T cell receptors in the human thymus. Assay: immunoSEQ multiplex PCR; the TCRdb copy retains only in-frame clones and omits some. The sample lists hundreds of thousands of clones, more than 70% seen once, with 0.0094% in the top ten. The data also belong to a second study, concerning human thymus T cells.

Sequenced material: thymocytes. These receptors originate from a boy in the first two years of life with a congenital heart defect.

The V and J genes are TRBV28 and TRBJ1-3; the D gene is possibly TRBD1 (5 bases). This CDR3 has 14 amino acids. Germline values: CDR1 MDHEN, CDR2 SYDVKM. The ends were cut back, 8 bases at V and 2 bases at J, with 13 bases in the middle. As DNA, the CDR3 is TGTGCCAGCCAGACAGACCCAACTGGAAACACCATATATTTT. This encodes CASQTDPTGNTIYF.

The rearrangement links TRBV18 to TRBJ2-3; D is unclear. V gave up 1 base and J gave up 1 base, with 9 bases separating them. CDR1 is KGHSH, CDR2 LQKENI, per germline. CDR3 size: 15 residues. Here the CDR3 DNA reads TGTGCCAGCTCACCACTTGAAGAGGGCACAGATACGCAGTATTTT. As protein: CASSPLEEGTDTQYF.

CDR3 residues: CASSSTGESYEQYF. Here the CDR3 DNA reads TGTGCCAGCAGTTCGACAGGGGAGAGTTACGAGCAGTACTTC. The V gene is TRBV28, the J gene TRBJ2-7; TRBD1 matches 8 bases. CDR3 length equals 14 residues. The V and J ends lost 4 bases and 4 bases, in that order; junction bases with no gene match: 6. Germline-derived CDR1 and CDR2 are MDHEN and SYDVKM.

The V gene is TRBV5-4, the J gene TRBJ2-3; no clear D gene. The germline gives CDR1 SGHNT, CDR2 YYREEE (reference sequence). This CDR3 spans 16 amino acids. Trimming removed 2 bases at V and 0 bases at J, with 13 bases between. The CDR3 coding sequence is TGTGCCAGCAGCTTTTTTGGCTGGGCGAGCACAGATACGCAGTATTTT. Its translation is CASSFFGWASTDTQYF.

This clone was recorded a few times. The chain carries TRBV4-3 and TRBJ2-7; 7 positions agree with TRBD2. This CDR3 has 17 residues. Losses at the gene ends were 4 bases for V and 3 bases for J; bases not matched to a gene: 15. Germline assignment: CDR1 LGHNA and CDR2 YSLEER. CDR3 in DNA: TGCGCCAGCAGCCCTAACTCAGCGGGGAGGATACGCTACGAGCAGTACTTC. Its translation is CASSPNSAGRIRYEQYF.

The V and J genes are TRBV7-2 and TRBJ2-7; D is possibly TRBD1 (5 bases). This CDR3 spans 14 amino acids. Trimming cost V 1 base and J 2 bases, with 9 bases left between them. Germline V lookup: CDR1 SGHTA, CDR2 FQGNSA. The DNA of the CDR3 is TGTGCCAGCAGCTTAGAACAGACAGCCTACGAGCAGTACTTC. Translation: CASSLEQTAYEQYF.

The chain recombines TRBV7-9 with TRBJ1-6; possible D gene TRBD1, 5 bases. This CDR3 is built from 17 residues. Trimming removed 3 bases from V and 3 bases from J, with 15 bases in between. CDR1 SEHNR and CDR2 FQNEAQ come from the germline V gene (reference sequence). The CDR3, as DNA: TGTGCCAGCAGCTTGGGGGGGAGACAAAACTATAATTCACCCCTCCACTTT. Translated: CASSLGGRQNYNSPLHF.

This clone turned up a few times. Written as DNA, the CDR3 is TGTGCAAGTCGAACTCCCGGAGCTCAGAAGGAAAACACCATATATTTT. It is translated as CASRTPGAQKENTIYF. This chain uses TRBV12-2 with TRBJ1-3. TRBV12-2 is a pseudogene. CDR3 length equals 16 residues.

The chain carries TRBV4-1 and TRBJ2-5; 9 bases agree with TRBD2. The V gene end was trimmed by 2 bases and the J gene end by 0 bases; junction bases not matched to a gene: 4. The CDR3 is made up of 16 amino acids. The germline V gene has CDR1 MGHRA and CDR2 YSYEKL. The CDR3 reads CASSQPSGAYQETQYF. The CDR3 nucleotides read TGCGCCAGCAGCCAACCTAGCGGGGCTTACCAAGAGACCCAGTACTTC.

CDR3: CAIQCRAGNEQFF. CDR3 bases: TGTGCCATCCAATGTCGAGCTGGCAATGAGCAGTTCTTC. The chain has TRBV10-3 and TRBJ2-1; D is uncertain. The CDR3 runs to 13 residues. The germline CDR1 and CDR2 sequences are ENHRY and SYGVKD. V lost 8 bases and J 6 bases, leaving 14 bases between the germline ends.

The CDR3 spells CASAAQGIQNIQYF. CDR3 in DNA: TGTGCCAGTGCGGCGCAGGGGATACAAAACATTCAGTACTTC. The chain employs TRBV19 and TRBJ2-4; perhaps TRBD1 as D (6 bases). CDR3 length: 14 amino acids. The germline gives CDR1 LNHDA, CDR2 SQIVND (reference sequence). V shed 8 bases and J shed 5 bases, with 16 bases lying between them.

The chain combines TRBV5-7 with TRBJ2-1; 9 positions agree with TRBD2. TRBV5-7 is filed as an ORF, its function uncertain. The CDR3 is 16 residues long. With V trimmed by 2 bases and J by 5 bases, 8 bases remained unmatched. The CDR3 region is CASSFLSGTSNNEQFF. The CDR3 nucleotides are TGTGCCAGCAGCTTCCTCTCCGGGACTAGCAACAATGAGCAGTTCTTC.

This clone was found a few times. The CDR3 here is CASSYTGVGDEQFF. The CDR3 region has the DNA TGTGCCAGCAGCTACACAGGGGTCGGGGATGAGCAGTTCTTC. The chain couples TRBV11-2 to TRBJ2-1, with 7 bases lining up with TRBD1. The CDR3 is 14 residues long. The germline CDR1 and CDR2 sequences are SGHAT and FQNNGV. Trimming cost V 4 bases and J 8 bases; bases outside gene matches: 8.

Concerning this clone itself: The same CDR3 can be traced to other DNA sequences in this sample. This chain connects TRBV4-1 to TRBJ2-7; 7 bases line up with TRBD1. This CDR3 contains 20 residues. Trimming at V came to 2 bases and at J to 2 bases, leaving 21 bases not matched to a gene. Looked up from germline, CDR1 is MGHRA and CDR2 is YSYEKL. This chain's CDR3 is CASSQYPQGVRRVFAYEQYF. Written as DNA, the CDR3 is TGCGCCAGCAGCCAATACCCCCAGGGGGTAAGGCGCGTTTTCGCCTACGAGCAGTACTTC.

The gene calls are TRBV11-2 and TRBJ1-6; 10 bases line up with TRBD1. The length of the CDR3 is 16 residues. Germline loops: CDR1 SGHAT, CDR2 FQNNGV. J gave up 7 bases and V 1 base, and 4 bases lay outside the gene matches. DNA for the CDR3: TGTGCCAGCAGCTTAGGACAGGGGGCACGAAATTCACCCCTCCACTTT. It codes for CASSLGQGARNSPLHF. Together with reference TRBV11-2 and TRBJ1-6, the CDR3 gives the full variable domain: EAGVAQSPRYKIIEKRQSVAFWCNPISGHATLYWYQQILGQGPKLLIQFQNNGVVDDSQLPKDRFSAERLKGVDSTLKIQPAKLEDSAVYLCASSLGQGARNSPLHFGNGTRLTVT.

Worth noting for this clone: Different DNA sequences within this sample yield the same CDR3. The chain uses TRBV5-6 and TRBJ1-6; TRBD1 matches at 9 bases. J lost 13 bases, V lost 4 bases, and 9 bases had no gene match. CDR1 is SGHDT, CDR2 YYEEEE, per germline. The CDR3 extends over 14 amino acids. This CDR3 reads CASSPRDRVSPLHF. The CDR3 DNA follows: TGTGCCAGCAGCCCCCGGGACAGGGTCTCCCCCCTCCACTTT.

The rearrangement links TRBV28 to TRBJ1-2; 9 positions match TRBD1. CDR1 and CDR2 from the germline V gene are MDHEN and SYDVKM. With V trimmed by 5 bases and J by 2 bases, 3 bases remained unmatched. This CDR3 spans 14 amino acids. DNA of the CDR3: TGTGCCAGCAGTGGGGACAGGGACAACTATGGCTACACCTTC. Amino acid sequence: CASSGDRDNYGYTF.

The CDR3 DNA reads TGTGCCAGCAGTGAGGGTGGAGGTTCACCCCTCCACTTT. It specifies CASSEGGGSPLHF. V usage is TRBV6-4 and J usage is TRBJ1-6; D remains unclear. CDR1 and CDR2 (germline): MRHNA, SNTAGT. The CDR3 has 13 residues. Deletions cut 3 bases from V and 9 bases from J, with 9 bases between.

The genes are TRBV12-5 and TRBJ1-2; D uncertain. Trimming shortened V by 5 bases and J by 0 bases, and 7 bases separated the two germline ends. CDR3 length equals 13 residues. Germline assignment: CDR1 LGHNT and CDR2 FRNRAP. The CDR3 DNA sequence: TGTGCTAGTGGTGGCGGTACTAACTATGGCTACACCTTC. Its translation: CASGGGTNYGYTF.

This clone turned up a few times. For the CDR3, the DNA is TGTGCCAGCAGCAACGAGGGGGCAGATACGCAGTATTTT. Translated, it gives CASSNEGADTQYF. The rearrangement joins TRBV5-4 to TRBJ2-3, with a weak D call TRBD1 (6 bases). Germline-derived CDR1 and CDR2 are SGHNT and YYREEE (reference sequence). CDR3 size: 13 residues. Trimming removed 4 bases from V and 4 bases from J, with 10 bases in between.

The J gene is TRBJ1-5, the V gene TRBV10-3; D is undetermined. V was cut by 5 bases and J by 8 bases, with 10 bases left in between. This CDR3 contains 12 residues. Per the germline V gene, CDR1 is ENHRY and CDR2 is SYGVKD. The CDR3 sequence is CAISTSSEPQHF. The CDR3 nucleotides read TGTGCCATCAGTACGTCGTCGGAGCCCCAGCATTTT.

This chain joins TRBV7-9 and TRBJ2-7, with 7 positions matching TRBD2. Unmatched junction bases numbered 4, after V lost 5 bases and J lost 0 bases. Per germline, CDR1 SEHNR and CDR2 FQNEAQ (reference sequence). This CDR3 comprises 14 residues. In nucleotides, the CDR3 is TGTGCCAGCAGCCCACTAGCGAGCTCCTACGAGCAGTACTTC. Translation gives CASSPLASSYEQYF.

The gene calls are TRBV6-5 and TRBJ1-6, with D tentatively TRBD1 (6 bases). V lost 4 bases and J 7 bases, leaving 17 bases between the germline ends. Per the germline V gene, CDR1 is MNHEY and CDR2 is SVGAGI. The CDR3 covers 16 residues. Here the CDR3 DNA reads TGTGCCAGCAGTTTATATCCAGACAGGCTGAATTCACCCCTCCACTTT. This encodes CASSLYPDRLNSPLHF.

This chain joins TRBV5-1 and TRBJ2-7, with a tentative D call TRBD1 (7 bases). Germline lookup yields CDR1 SGHRS and CDR2 YFSETQ. V was trimmed by 4 bases and J by 1 base, leaving 12 bases between them. This CDR3 has 14 amino acids. The CDR3 bases are TGCGCCAGCAGCACGCGGGACAGATCCTACGAGCAGTACTTC. Encoded protein: CASSTRDRSYEQYF.

The V call is TRBV27, the J call TRBJ1-1, with 9 bases aligning to TRBD1. Germline loops: CDR1 MNHEY, CDR2 SMNVEV (reference sequence). The J segment lost 3 bases and the V segment lost 5 bases, leaving 13 bases of the junction unmatched. CDR3 length: 17 residues. The CDR3 loop reads CASSQSHARDRDTEAFF. The CDR3 coding sequence is TGTGCCAGCAGTCAATCTCATGCCCGGGACAGGGACACTGAAGCTTTCTTT.

This sequence joins TRBV4-1 and TRBJ2-7; tentatively, D is TRBD2 (5 bases). The CDR3 loop spans 15 amino acids. The V end lost 2 bases, the J end lost 3 bases, and 14 bases lay between the germline ends. Germline V gene lookup returns CDR1 MGHRA and CDR2 YSYEKL. In nucleotides, the CDR3 is TGCGCCAGCAGCCAACAAGTAGCGACTATCTACGAGCAGTACTTC. Its protein is CASSQQVATIYEQYF.